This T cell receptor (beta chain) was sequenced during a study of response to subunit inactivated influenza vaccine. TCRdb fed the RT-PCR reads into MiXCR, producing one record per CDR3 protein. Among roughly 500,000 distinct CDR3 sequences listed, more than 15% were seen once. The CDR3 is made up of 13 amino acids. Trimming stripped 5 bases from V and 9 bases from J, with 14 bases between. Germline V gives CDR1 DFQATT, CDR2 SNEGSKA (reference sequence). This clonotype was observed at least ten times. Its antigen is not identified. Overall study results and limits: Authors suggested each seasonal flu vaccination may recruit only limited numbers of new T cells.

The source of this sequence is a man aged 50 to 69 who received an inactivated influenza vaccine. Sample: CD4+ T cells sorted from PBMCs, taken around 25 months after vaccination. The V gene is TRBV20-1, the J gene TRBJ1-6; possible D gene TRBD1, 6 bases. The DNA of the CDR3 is TGCAGTGCTTCACAGGGTCGTGGTTCACCCCTCCACTTT. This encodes CSASQGRGSPLHF.